This entry describes one T cell receptor beta chain. What it recognizes is unknown. Germline lookup yields CDR1 WNHNN and CDR2 SYGVQD (reference sequence). V gave up 6 bases and J gave up 9 bases, with 27 bases separating them. The CDR3 runs to 17 residues. Stable hyperthyroidism denotes an absence of ophthalmopathy throughout 18 months of follow-up. The study excluded patients with other autoimmune diseases, uncontrolled infections, pregnancy or lactation. The diagnosis was founded upon clinical symptoms, serum thyroxine, TRAb, thyroid ultrasound and orbital computed tomography. This specimen comes from a study of Graves' ophthalmopathy and Graves' hyperthyroidism. Amplification of TCR beta CDR3 regions used RNA transcripts. First-round RT-PCR used HTBI primers; second-round multiplex PCR followed. TCRdb analysed the multiplex PCR reads with MiXCR anew, one entry per CDR3 protein. The sample lists a few hundred thousand distinct CDR3 sequences; over 15% were seen once.

Overall study findings and caveats: A 13-signature model separated ophthalmopathy from stable hyperthyroidism, around 90% sensitivity, 75% to 84% specificity.

The sequence came from a woman under 30 with stable Graves' hyperthyroidism. The rearrangement joins TRBV10-1 to TRBJ1-5, with D possibly TRBD1 on 6 matching bases. The sample taken for sequencing was peripheral blood. CDR3 sequence: CASRKWGGAEALLPQHF. The CDR3 DNA reads as TGCGCCAGCAGAAAATGGGGGGGGGCAGAGGCTCTATTGCCCCAGCATTTT.